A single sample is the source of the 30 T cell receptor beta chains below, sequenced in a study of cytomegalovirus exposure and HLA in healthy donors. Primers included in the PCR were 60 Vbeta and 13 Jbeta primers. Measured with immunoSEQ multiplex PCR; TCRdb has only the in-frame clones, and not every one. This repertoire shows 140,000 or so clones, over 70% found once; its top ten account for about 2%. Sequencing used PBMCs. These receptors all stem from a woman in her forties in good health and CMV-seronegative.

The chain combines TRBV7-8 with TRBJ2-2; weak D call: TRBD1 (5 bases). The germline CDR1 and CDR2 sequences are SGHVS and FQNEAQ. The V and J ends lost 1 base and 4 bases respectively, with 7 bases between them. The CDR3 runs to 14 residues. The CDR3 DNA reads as TGTGCCAGCAGCTTAGACAGGTCCACCGGGGAGCTGTTTTTT. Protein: CASSLDRSTGELFF.

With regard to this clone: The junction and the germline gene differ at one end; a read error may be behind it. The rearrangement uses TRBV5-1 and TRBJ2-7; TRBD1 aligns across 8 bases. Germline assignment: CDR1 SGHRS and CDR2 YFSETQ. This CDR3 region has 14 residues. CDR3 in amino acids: CASSSDRAAYGQYF. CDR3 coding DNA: TGCGCCAGCAGCTCGGACAGGGCAGCCTACGGGCAGTACTTC.

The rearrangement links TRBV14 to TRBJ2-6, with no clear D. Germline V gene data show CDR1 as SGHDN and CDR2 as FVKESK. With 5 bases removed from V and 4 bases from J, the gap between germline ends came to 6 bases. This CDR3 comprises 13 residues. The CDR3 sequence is CASSNGGANVLTF. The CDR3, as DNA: TGTGCCAGCAGCAACGGGGGGGCCAACGTCCTGACTTTC. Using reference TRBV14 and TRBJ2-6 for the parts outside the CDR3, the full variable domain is EAGVTQFPSHSVIEKGQTVTLRCDPISGHDNLYWYRRVMGKEIKFLLHFVKESKQDESGMPNNRFLAERTGGTYSTLKVQPAELEDSGVYFCASSNGGANVLTFGAGSRLTVL.

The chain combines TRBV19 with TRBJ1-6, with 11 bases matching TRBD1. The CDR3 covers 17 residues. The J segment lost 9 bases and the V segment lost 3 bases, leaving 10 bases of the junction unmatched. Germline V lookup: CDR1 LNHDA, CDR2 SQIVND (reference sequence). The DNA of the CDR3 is TGTGCCAGTAGTATTACCGGGACAGGGGGGAATAGTTCACCCCTCCACTTT. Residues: CASSITGTGGNSSPLHF.

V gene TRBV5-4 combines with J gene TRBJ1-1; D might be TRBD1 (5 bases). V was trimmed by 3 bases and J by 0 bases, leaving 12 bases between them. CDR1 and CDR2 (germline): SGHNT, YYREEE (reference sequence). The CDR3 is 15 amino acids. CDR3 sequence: CASSYSDSMNTEAFF. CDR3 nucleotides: TGTGCCAGCAGCTACTCAGACAGCATGAACACTGAAGCTTTCTTT.

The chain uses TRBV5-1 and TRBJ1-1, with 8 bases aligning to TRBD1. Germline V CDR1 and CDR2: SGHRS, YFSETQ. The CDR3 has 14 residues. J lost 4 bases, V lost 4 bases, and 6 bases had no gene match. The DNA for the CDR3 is TGCGCCAGCAGCCGGGGACAGGAGGGCACTGAAGCTTTCTTT. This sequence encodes CASSRGQEGTEAFF.

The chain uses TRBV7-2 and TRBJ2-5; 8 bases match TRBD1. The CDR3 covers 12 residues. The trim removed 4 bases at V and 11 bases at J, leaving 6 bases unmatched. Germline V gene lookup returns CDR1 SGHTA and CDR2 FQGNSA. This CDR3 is CASSSDREEQYF. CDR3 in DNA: TGTGCCAGCAGCTCGGACAGGGAGGAGCAGTACTTC. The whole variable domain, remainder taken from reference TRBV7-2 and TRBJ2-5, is GAGVSQSPSNKVTEKGKDVELRCDPISGHTALYWYRQSLGQGLEFLIYFQGNSAPDKSGLPSDRFSAERTGGSVSTLTIQRTQQEDSAVYLCASSSDREEQYFGPGTRLLVL.

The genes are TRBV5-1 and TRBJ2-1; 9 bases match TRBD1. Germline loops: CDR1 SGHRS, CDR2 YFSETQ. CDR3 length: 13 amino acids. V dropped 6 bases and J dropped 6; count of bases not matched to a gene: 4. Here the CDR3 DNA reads TGCGCCAGCACACAGGGGGCAGTCAATGAGCAGTTCTTC. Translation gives CASTQGAVNEQFF.

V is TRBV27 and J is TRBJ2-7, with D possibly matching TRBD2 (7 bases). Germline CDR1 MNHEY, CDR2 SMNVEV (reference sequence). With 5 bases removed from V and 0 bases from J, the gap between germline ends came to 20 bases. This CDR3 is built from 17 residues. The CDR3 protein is CASSLAVGRGASYEQYF. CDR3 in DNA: TGTGCCAGCAGTCTGGCCGTGGGACGGGGGGCCTCCTACGAGCAGTACTTC.

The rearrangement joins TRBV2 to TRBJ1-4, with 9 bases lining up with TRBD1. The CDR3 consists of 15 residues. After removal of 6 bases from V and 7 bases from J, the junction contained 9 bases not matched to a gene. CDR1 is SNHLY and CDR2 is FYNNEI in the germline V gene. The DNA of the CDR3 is TGTGCCAGCAGGGAGACAGGGGGAGGAGGTGAAAAACTGTTTTTT. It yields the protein CASRETGGGGEKLFF.

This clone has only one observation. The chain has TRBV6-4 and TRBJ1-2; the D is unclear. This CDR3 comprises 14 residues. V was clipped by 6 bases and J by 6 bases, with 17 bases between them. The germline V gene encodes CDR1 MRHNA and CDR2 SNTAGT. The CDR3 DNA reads TGTGCCAGCAGCCAGGATTACGGAAGAGATGGCTACACCTTC. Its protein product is CASSQDYGRDGYTF.

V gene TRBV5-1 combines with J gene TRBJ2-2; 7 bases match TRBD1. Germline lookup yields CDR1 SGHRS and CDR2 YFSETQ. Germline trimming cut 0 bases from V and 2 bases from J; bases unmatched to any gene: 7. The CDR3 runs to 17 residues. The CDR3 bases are TGCGCCAGCAGCTTGGCCATCGGGACAGTCAACACCGGGGAGCTGTTTTTT. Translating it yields CASSLAIGTVNTGELFF.

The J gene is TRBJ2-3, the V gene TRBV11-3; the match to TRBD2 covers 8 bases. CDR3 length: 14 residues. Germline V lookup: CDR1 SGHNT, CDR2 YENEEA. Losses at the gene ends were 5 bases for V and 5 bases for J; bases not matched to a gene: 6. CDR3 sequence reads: CASSLQRERDTQYF. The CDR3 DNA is TGTGCCAGCAGCCTCCAGCGGGAGAGAGATACGCAGTATTTT.

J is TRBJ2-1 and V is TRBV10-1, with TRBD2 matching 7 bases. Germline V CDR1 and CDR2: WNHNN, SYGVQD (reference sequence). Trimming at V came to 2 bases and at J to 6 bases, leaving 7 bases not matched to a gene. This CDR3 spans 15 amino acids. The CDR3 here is CASSERLALPNEQFF. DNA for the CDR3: TGCGCCAGCAGTGAGCGACTAGCTTTACCCAATGAGCAGTTCTTC.

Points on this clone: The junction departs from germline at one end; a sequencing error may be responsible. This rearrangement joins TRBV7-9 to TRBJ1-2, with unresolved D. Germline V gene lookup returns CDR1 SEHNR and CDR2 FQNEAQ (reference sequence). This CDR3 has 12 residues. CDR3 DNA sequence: TGTTCCAGCAGCTTGGCCATAATCGGCTACACCTTC. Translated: CSSSLAIIGYTF.

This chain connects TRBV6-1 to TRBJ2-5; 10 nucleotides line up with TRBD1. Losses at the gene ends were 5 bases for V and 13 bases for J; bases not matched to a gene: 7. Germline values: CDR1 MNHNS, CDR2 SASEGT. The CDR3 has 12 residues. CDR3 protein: CASSPGTGDPYF. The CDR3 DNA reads TGTGCCAGCAGTCCCGGGACAGGGGATCCGTACTTC.

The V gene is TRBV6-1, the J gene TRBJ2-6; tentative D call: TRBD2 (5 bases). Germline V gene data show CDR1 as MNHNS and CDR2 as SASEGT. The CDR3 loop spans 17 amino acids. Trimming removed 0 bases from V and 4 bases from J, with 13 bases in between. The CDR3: CASSEALRGSGANVLTF. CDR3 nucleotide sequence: TGTGCCAGCAGTGAAGCGCTTCGGGGTTCCGGGGCCAACGTCCTGACTTTC.

CDR3 sequence reads: CASSAVMMGRGETQYF. CDR3 nucleotide sequence: TGTGCCAGCAGTGCGGTTATGATGGGGCGCGGAGAGACCCAGTACTTC. The chain employs TRBV2 and TRBJ2-5, with a possible D match to TRBD1 (5 bases). Trimming pared 4 bases from V and 4 bases from J, leaving 19 bases between. The CDR3 is 16 residues long. Germline CDR1 and CDR2: SNHLY and FYNNEI.

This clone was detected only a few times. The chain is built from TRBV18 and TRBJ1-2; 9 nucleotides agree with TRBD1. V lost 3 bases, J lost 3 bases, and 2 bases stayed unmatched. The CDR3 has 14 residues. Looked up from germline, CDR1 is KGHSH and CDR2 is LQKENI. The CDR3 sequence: CASSPTGGDYGYTF. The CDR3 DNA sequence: TGTGCCAGCTCACCGACAGGGGGGGACTATGGCTACACCTTC.

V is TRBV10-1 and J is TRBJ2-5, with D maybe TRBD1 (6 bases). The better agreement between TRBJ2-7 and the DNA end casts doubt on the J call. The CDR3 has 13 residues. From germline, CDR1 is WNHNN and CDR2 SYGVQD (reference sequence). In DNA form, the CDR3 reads TGCGCCAGCGGCCCGGGACACTCCTACGAGCAGTACTTC. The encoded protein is CASGPGHSYEQYF.

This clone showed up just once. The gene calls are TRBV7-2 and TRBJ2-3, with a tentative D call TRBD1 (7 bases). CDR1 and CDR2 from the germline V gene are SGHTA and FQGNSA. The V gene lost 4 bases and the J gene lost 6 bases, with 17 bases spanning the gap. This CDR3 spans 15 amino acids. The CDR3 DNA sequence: TGTGCCAGCAGCTACCGTGACAGGGACTCGGATACGCAGTATTTT. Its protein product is CASSYRDRDSDTQYF.

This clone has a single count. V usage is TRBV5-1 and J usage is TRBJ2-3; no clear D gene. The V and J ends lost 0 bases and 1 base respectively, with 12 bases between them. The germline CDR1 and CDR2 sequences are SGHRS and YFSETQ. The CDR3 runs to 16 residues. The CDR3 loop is CASSLGQSSGTDTQYF. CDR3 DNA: TGCGCCAGCAGCTTGGGGCAGTCATCCGGCACAGATACGCAGTATTTT.

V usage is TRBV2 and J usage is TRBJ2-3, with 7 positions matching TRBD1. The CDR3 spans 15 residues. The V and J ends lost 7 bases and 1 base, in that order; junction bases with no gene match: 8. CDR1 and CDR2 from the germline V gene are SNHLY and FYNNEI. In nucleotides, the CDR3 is TGTGCCAGCATTAGACAGGGAATTGGCACAGATACGCAGTATTTT. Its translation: CASIRQGIGTDTQYF.

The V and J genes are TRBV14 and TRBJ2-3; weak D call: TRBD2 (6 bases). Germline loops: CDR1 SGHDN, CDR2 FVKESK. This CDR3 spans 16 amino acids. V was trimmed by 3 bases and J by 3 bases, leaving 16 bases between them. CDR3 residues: CASSHSKLADTDTQYF. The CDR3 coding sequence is TGTGCCAGCAGCCACTCGAAACTAGCAGATACAGATACGCAGTATTTT.

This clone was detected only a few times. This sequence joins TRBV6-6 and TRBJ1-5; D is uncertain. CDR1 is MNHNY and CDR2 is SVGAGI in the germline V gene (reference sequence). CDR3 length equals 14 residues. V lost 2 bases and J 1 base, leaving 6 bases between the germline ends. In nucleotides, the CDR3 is TGTGCCAGCAGTTACACAGAGAGCAATCAGCCCCAGCATTTT. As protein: CASSYTESNQPQHF.

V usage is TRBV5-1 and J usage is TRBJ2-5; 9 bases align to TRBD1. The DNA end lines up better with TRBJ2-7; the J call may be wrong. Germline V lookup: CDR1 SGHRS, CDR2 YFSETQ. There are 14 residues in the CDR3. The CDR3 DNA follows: TGCGCCAGCAGCTGGGACAGGGAGGACGACGAGCAGTACTTC. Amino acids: CASSWDREDDEQYF.

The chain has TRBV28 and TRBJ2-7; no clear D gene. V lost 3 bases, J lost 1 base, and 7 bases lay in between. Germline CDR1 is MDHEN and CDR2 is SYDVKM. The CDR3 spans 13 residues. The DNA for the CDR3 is TGTGCCAGCAGTTTGGCGGCGTCCTACGAGCAGTACTTC. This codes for CASSLAASYEQYF.

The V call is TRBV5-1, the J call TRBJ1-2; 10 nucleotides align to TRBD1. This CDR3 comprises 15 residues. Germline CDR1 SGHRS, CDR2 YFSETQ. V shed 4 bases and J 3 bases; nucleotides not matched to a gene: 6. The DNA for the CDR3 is TGCGCCAGCAGCCAGGGGACAGGGGTCTACTATGGCTACACCTTC. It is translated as CASSQGTGVYYGYTF. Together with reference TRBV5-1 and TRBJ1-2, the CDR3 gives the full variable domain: KAGVTQTPRYLIKTRGQQVTLSCSPISGHRSVSWYQQTPGQGLQFLFEYFSETQRNKGNFPGRFSGRQFSNSRSEMNVSTLELGDSALYLCASSQGTGVYYGYTFGSGTRLTVV.

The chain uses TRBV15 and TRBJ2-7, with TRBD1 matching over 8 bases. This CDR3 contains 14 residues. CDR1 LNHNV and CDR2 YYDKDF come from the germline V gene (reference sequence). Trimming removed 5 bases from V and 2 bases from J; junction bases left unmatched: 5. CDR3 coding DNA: TGTGCCACCAGCCCCCAGGGACAGGCCTACGAGCAGTACTTC. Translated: CATSPQGQAYEQYF.

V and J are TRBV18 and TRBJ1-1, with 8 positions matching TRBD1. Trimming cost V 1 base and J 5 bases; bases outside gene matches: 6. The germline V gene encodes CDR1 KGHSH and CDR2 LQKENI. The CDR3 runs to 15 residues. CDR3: CASSPRQGQDTEAFF. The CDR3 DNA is TGTGCCAGCTCACCACGACAGGGGCAGGATACTGAAGCTTTCTTT.